This T cell receptor beta chain was sequenced in a study of shared clonotypes between healthy human individuals. Produced via immunoSEQ multiplex PCR; TCRdb's table is partial and in-frame only. In the table there are about 1 million clones, under 80% of which are singletons. The CDR3 runs to 13 residues. Germline V lookup: CDR1 MNHEY, CDR2 SMNVEV (reference sequence). J was trimmed by 5 bases and V by 6 bases; bases with no gene match: 5. This TCR derives from a man between 18 and 29 years old in good health. This rearrangement joins TRBV27 to TRBJ2-5; 8 positions agree with TRBD2. The sequenced sample was memory CD4+ T cells sorted from blood. The subset was: CD45RA-negative fraction. This CDR3 reads CASSRGLGETQYF. CDR3 coding DNA: TGTGCCAGCAGCAGGGGACTAGGGGAGACCCAGTACTTC.